Listed here are 12 T cell receptor beta chains from one sample, sequenced in a study of cytomegalovirus exposure and HLA in healthy donors. Amplification used 60 Vbeta primers and 13 Jbeta primers. Clones were sequenced by immunoSEQ multiplex PCR, and TCRdb holds only the in-frame ones, with some missing. The repertoire includes roughly 200,000 clones, 75% to 80% of them detected once, and over 12% sits in the top ten. The source material was PBMCs. The receptors were gathered from a woman between 25 and 40 years old in good health and CMV-seropositive.

The chain uses TRBV7-2 and TRBJ2-1; 14 bases agree with TRBD2. Looked up from germline, CDR1 is SGHTA and CDR2 is FQGNSA. V trimming: 3 bases; J trimming: 7 bases; junction bases outside the gene matches: 14. This CDR3 has 19 amino acids. The CDR3 protein is CASSLGVGTSGSSRNEQFF. Here the CDR3 DNA reads TGTGCCAGCAGCTTGGGGGTGGGGACTAGCGGGAGTTCAAGGAATGAGCAGTTCTTC.

This chain links TRBV7-6 with TRBJ2-1, with 11 bases fitting TRBD2. The germline V gene encodes CDR1 SGHVS and CDR2 FNYEAQ. Trimming removed 5 bases from V and 3 bases from J; junction bases left unmatched: 9. CDR3 length: 17 residues. CDR3 in DNA: TGTGCCAGCAGCCCACTGACTAGCGGGATAAACTACAATGAGCAGTTCTTC. It yields the protein CASSPLTSGINYNEQFF. The full variable domain, rest sourced from reference TRBV7-6 and TRBJ2-1, is GAGVSQSPRYKVTKRGQDVALRCDPISGHVSLYWYRQALGQGPEFLTYFNYEAQQDKSGLPNDRFSAERPEGSISTLTIQRTEQRDSAMYRCASSPLTSGINYNEQFFGPGTRLTVL.

V is TRBV19 and J is TRBJ1-5, with 9 bases fitting TRBD1. Trimming took 6 bases from V and 1 from J; bases not matched to a gene: 7. The CDR3 sequence is 16 residues long. Per the germline V gene, CDR1 is LNHDA and CDR2 is SQIVND (reference sequence). The CDR3 here is CASRSPQGASNQPQHF. The CDR3 DNA is TGTGCCAGTAGAAGCCCACAGGGGGCGAGCAATCAGCCCCAGCATTTT.

V and J are TRBV7-2 and TRBJ2-7; D ambiguous. The CDR3 covers 16 residues. The germline CDR1 and CDR2 sequences are SGHTA and FQGNSA. Trimming pared 5 bases from V and 0 bases from J, leaving 17 bases between. The CDR3 spells CASSPLWASSSYEQYF. In nucleotides, the CDR3 is TGTGCCAGCAGCCCCCTTTGGGCCTCGAGCTCCTACGAGCAGTACTTC.

V usage is TRBV11-2 and J usage is TRBJ2-5; D might be TRBD1 (6 bases). Germline CDR1 reads SGHAT; CDR2 reads FQNNGV. With 5 bases removed from V and 0 bases from J, the gap between germline ends came to 19 bases. The CDR3 is made up of 17 amino acids. The CDR3 bases are TGTGCCAGCAGCCCCGATACAAGGACAGAGTACCAAGAGACCCAGTACTTC. It codes for CASSPDTRTEYQETQYF.

J is TRBJ2-1 and V is TRBV18, with TRBD1 identical over 9 bases. The junction had 6 bases not matched to a gene; V was cut back by 5 bases and J by 1 base. The CDR3 is made up of 16 amino acids. CDR1 and CDR2 from the germline V gene are KGHSH and LQKENI. CDR3 in DNA: TGTGCCAGCTCAGATCGAGGGACAGGGTCCTACAATGAGCAGTTCTTC. Its protein product is CASSDRGTGSYNEQFF.

This chain uses TRBV29-1 with TRBJ2-1; 7 bases are shared with TRBD2. Germline V gene data show CDR1 as SQVTM and CDR2 as ANQGSEA. After removal of 7 bases from V and 2 bases from J, the junction contained 8 bases not matched to a gene. This CDR3 spans 14 amino acids. The CDR3 nucleotides read TGCAGCGCTAATAGACTAGCTGCCTACAATGAGCAGTTCTTC. This sequence encodes CSANRLAAYNEQFF.

The chain uses TRBV30 and TRBJ2-7; D unclear. The ends were cut back, 0 bases at V and 0 bases at J, with 9 bases in the middle. Germline CDR1 and CDR2: GTSNPN and SVGIG (reference sequence). The CDR3 spans 14 residues. The CDR3 here is CAWSVEERSYEQYF. CDR3 DNA sequence: TGTGCCTGGAGTGTAGAGGAGCGCTCCTACGAGCAGTACTTC.

The V and J genes are TRBV7-2 and TRBJ2-7, with a tentative D call TRBD2 (6 bases). The CDR3 runs to 15 residues. Germline CDR1 SGHTA, CDR2 FQGNSA. Trimming took off 5 bases at V and 3 bases at J, with 17 bases between the two ends. This CDR3 is CASSLRDSRDYEQYF. The CDR3 coding sequence is TGTGCCAGCAGCCTCCGGGACTCCAGGGACTACGAGCAGTACTTC.

This clone was counted between two and nine times. The V gene is TRBV15, the J gene TRBJ2-4; possible D gene TRBD1, 6 bases. The CDR3 has 16 residues. The germline gives CDR1 LNHNV, CDR2 YYDKDF (reference sequence). Trimming removed 4 bases from V and 2 bases from J, with 15 bases in between. CDR3: CATSTGQPSPKNIQYF. The CDR3 coding sequence is TGTGCCACCAGCACCGGACAGCCTAGCCCCAAAAACATTCAGTACTTC.

The chain has TRBV7-9 and TRBJ2-6; D is possibly TRBD2 (6 bases). The CDR3 extends over 16 amino acids. The germline gives CDR1 SEHNR, CDR2 FQNEAQ (reference sequence). V lost 5 bases, J lost 4 bases, and 15 bases lay in between. The chain's CDR3 is CASSLPPGAGANVLTF. The CDR3 DNA is TGTGCCAGCAGCCTACCTCCGGGAGCGGGGGCCAACGTCCTGACTTTC.

The chain joins TRBV19 to TRBJ2-7; 8 bases agree with TRBD1. J lost 4 bases, V lost 5 bases, and 13 bases had no gene match. Looked up from germline, CDR1 is LNHDA and CDR2 is SQIVND (reference sequence). This CDR3 is built from 16 residues. CDR3 nucleotides: TGTGCCAGTAGTCCAACCCGGGCAGGGGGCTGGTACGAGCAGTACTTC. It encodes CASSPTRAGGWYEQYF. The complete variable domain, with remaining parts taken from reference TRBV19 and TRBJ2-7, reads DGGITQSPKYLFRKEGQNVTLSCEQNLNHDAMYWYRQDPGQGLRLIYYSQIVNDFQKGDIAEGYSVSREKKESFPLTVTSAQKNPTAFYLCASSPTRAGGWYEQYFGPGTRLTVT.